This T cell receptor (beta chain) came from a study of blood T cell repertoires in COVID-19. For the study at large: COVID-19 samples, acute and convalescent, were from the United States, Italy and Spain.

The V gene lost 5 bases and the J gene lost 1 base, with 18 bases spanning the gap. CDR3 length equals 17 residues. Germline lookup yields CDR1 SGHVS and CDR2 FQNEAQ. The authors' processing: Reference gene primer amplification gave estimated nucleated cell counts. Profiling relied on immunoSEQ multiplex PCR, and the TCRdb table lists in-frame clones only, not all of them. Clone size and the V and J calls come from that table; the DNA yielded D and trimming. This table has 150,000 to 190,000 clones, approximately 84% appearing once. The sequence was obtained from a woman aged 55-70 years with COVID-19, enrolled during active disease. The V call is TRBV7-8, the J call TRBJ1-3; tentative D call: TRBD1 (6 bases). The specimen was peripheral blood. The CDR3 reads CASSPMGLQGSGNTIYF. DNA of the CDR3: TGTGCCAGCAGCCCCATGGGACTACAGGGTTCTGGAAACACCATATATTTT.